Included here is one T cell receptor (beta chain) sequence, with context. This clonotype was seen many times. Which antigen it targets is not known. One base away there is no much larger clone; base qualities are not given. This record comes from a study of regulatory T cells in long-lasting Graves disease (dated by TCRdb to the early 2020s). About the full investigation: Patients with newly diagnosed Graves' disease had been on antithyroid drugs for under 3 months. Peripheral blood TCR sequencing and RNA sequencing compared persistent Graves' disease patients with newly diagnosed Graves' disease patients. The study took place in China and was registered as a clinical trial. TCR sequencing covered some 13 persistent and 20 or so newly diagnosed Graves' disease patients, some 35 samples in total.

CDR1 SQVTM and CDR2 ANQGSEA were looked up in the germline V gene. Trimming costs V 4 bases and J 6 bases, and their ends lie 16 bases apart. The CDR3 goes from the cysteine to the phenylalanine over 14 residues. Only the CDR3 portion is preserved as DNA: 42 bases, with reading frame beginning at the first base. The time point label, as the study defines it: newly diagnosed GD, antithyroid drugs for less than 3 months. For both TCR sequencing and RNA sequencing, RNA was extracted from PBMCs in TRIzol. Graves' disease was diagnosed according to American Thyroid Association guidelines. Patients were recruited from an endocrinology department in Xi'an, China. Each patient gave 8.5 to 9.5 milliliters of peripheral blood, collected in an EDTA anticoagulant tube. Ficoll Paque Plus density gradient separation was used to isolate PBMCs, and no further T cell sorting was performed. RNA quality was checked with an Agilent 2100 Bioanalyzer and agarose gel, and concentration with a NanoDrop 2000.

What the study reported, not specific to this receptor: The authors noted that the small sample size was a limitation that may lower accuracy. Compared with newly diagnosed patients, persistent Graves' disease patients had lower TCR Shannon entropy and fewer highly expanded clones, which suggests clonal expansion. Peripheral blood alone was examined, since thyroid tissue, which constituted the primary lesion, could not be accessed. Preferential use of TRBV28, TRBJ1-2 and TRBJ2-5 was observed in persistent disease, whereas TRBV20-1 and TRBJ2-1 were favored in newly diagnosed disease. Sequencing and analysis were limited to the TCR beta chain. More public clonotypes were shared among persistent patients (2,741) than among newly diagnosed patients (roughly 1,000).

Library construction relied on multiplex PCR. Sequenced on an Illumina HiSeq 4000. CDR3 regions were amplified by Arm-PCR with iRepertoire HTBI primers to construct TCR beta libraries. Gel purification was performed on PCR products prior to sequencing. In the authors' own workflow: Across samples, 60 to 80 TRBV and 13 to 15 TRBJ segments were identified and used for gene usage analysis of CDR3 amino acid clonotypes. Filtered high-quality paired reads were merged into contigs using COPE and FqMerger. BLAST was used to align contigs to the IMGT TRBV, TRBD and TRBJ reference genes, and CDR3 was defined following IMGT. Any clonotype with a frequency above 0.1% was classified as a highly expanded clone. Repertoire diversity was measured by Shannon entropy, and V-J evenness by the Gini coefficient. A clonotype found in more than one individual was treated as public. TCRdb's own reprocessing of the public reads used fastp at Q25 and MiXCR and kept productive beta chains. Identical CDR3 proteins give one entry, which carries the most common genes and DNA. The V and J calls, along with clone size, are taken from TCRdb and not from the paper's own processing. This sample comprises about 540,000 distinct CDR3 sequences, less than 15% of them detected only once. The ten biggest clones cover 10% of the sample.

These same data were also listed under a study on T cells in Graves' hyperthyroidism and ophthalmopathy. The second study's authors report: Graves' hyperthyroidism was defined as stable when no progression to ophthalmopathy occurred over 18 months of follow-up. The hyperthyroidism patients were between 18 and 65 years old and newly diagnosed, with a disease duration of less than 2 months. Exclusion was applied to patients with uncontrolled infections, other autoimmune diseases, pregnancy or lactation. Clinical symptoms, serum thyroxine and TRAb, thyroid ultrasound, and orbital computed tomography formed the basis for the diagnoses. The first round of RT-PCR for the TCR CDR3 was performed with the HTBI primer set and the Qiagen OneStep RT-PCR kit. Most expanded thyroid clonotypes (frequency above 0.001) were also found in blood, which suggests that blood repertoires may mirror thyroid immune responses. In cross-validation, a model built on a 13 V-J signature told ophthalmopathy apart from stable hyperthyroidism with 85% to 90% sensitivity and 81% to 82% specificity, and in testing the same model reached 80%/75%. In validation, the model predicted progression to ophthalmopathy a median of around six months before onset, with over 60% sensitivity and about 75% specificity. A discovery cohort of about 96 patients, 43 with Graves' ophthalmopathy and more than 55 with stable Graves' hyperthyroidism, was used to find distinguishing TCR V-J signatures. Whether ophthalmopathy could be predicted prospectively was tested in an independent validation cohort made up of fewer than 20 hyperthyroidism patients plus 17 patients who later progressed to ophthalmopathy. The 90 to 100 discovery patients were randomly split 7:3 into training and test sets. The study also compared thyroid tissue and blood T-cell repertoires from roughly 6 Graves' hyperthyroidism patients. Once sampling was done, hyperthyroidism patients were given methimazole at a starting dose of 30 mg daily, whereas ophthalmopathy patients were given high-dose intravenous methylprednisolone. The libraries were constructed in a second round of multiplex PCR and then size-selected and purified. Libraries were sequenced paired-end with 100 bp reads on an Illumina HiSeq2000. Raw data were processed with SOAPnuke, discarding reads with adapters, uncalled bases, mean Phred below 15, or no exact constant-primer or identifier match. COPE v1.2.5 was used to merge high-quality paired reads, and clonotypes were defined as unique nucleotide sequences. Clonotypes were aligned to IMGT TRBV, TRBD and TRBJ reference segments using MiTCR v1.1. The analysis included only V-J combinations with a frequency above 0.0001, which together covered 99.2% of the repertoires. A TCS score was defined as the ratio of F50 (clonal expansion) to E x V (chaos), with BLOSUM62-based TCRdist applied between CDR3 peptides within each V-J. Welch's t-statistics and random forest reduced 450 to 600 V-J features to about 12, which were used in a naive Bayes classifier (R e1071). Sample size was not statistically predetermined, and blinding of investigators to group allocation was not performed. According to the paper, TCR Vbeta CDR3 sequencing was carried out on 135 peripheral blood samples, which came from fewer than 50 ophthalmopathy, approximately 78 hyperthyroidism and about 17 progressor patients.

The chain employs TRBV29-1 and TRBJ1-3; too little of a D gene remains to name it. This receptor was taken from a young man with Graves disease. Donor details come from another sample of the same person, matched by shared clones. Sequences were derived from peripheral blood mononuclear cells (PBMCs), sampled at new diagnosis, from a patient treated with antithyroid drugs. In nucleotide form, the sequence is TGCAGCGTTGCACCCAGACTGAACGAAAACACCATATATTTT. Protein translation: CSVAPRLNENTIYF. Extended through the reference TRBV29-1 and TRBJ1-3 proteins, this CDR3 yields the full variable domain: SAVISQKPSRDICQRGTSLTIQCQVDSQVTMMFWYRQQPGQSLTLIATANQGSEATYESGFVIDKFPISRPNLTFSTLTVSNMSPEDSSIYLCSVAPRLNENTIYFGEGSWLTVV.